Many counts were recorded for the clone carrying this T cell receptor beta chain. This sample was included in a study of neurological immune-mediated disorders. Each CDR3 protein gets one entry after TCRdb re-called the 5' RACE reads with MiXCR. The data show tens of thousands of distinct CDR3 sequences, around 3.4% seen once. Unsorted libraries were prepared from 2 million PBMCs held at -80 C. Trimming pared 1 base from V and 7 bases from J, leaving 13 bases between. The CDR3 loop spans 14 amino acids. The germline CDR1 and CDR2 sequences are LNHNV and YYDKDF (reference sequence). Sequenced material: PBMCs. The chain employs TRBV15 and TRBJ1-1; D not resolved. The TCR comes from a woman aged 25 to 39 with multiple sclerosis. The CDR3 nucleotides read TGTGCCACCAGCAGAGGCGGCGGAGTAATTGAAGCTTTCTTT. As protein: CATSRGGGVIEAFF.